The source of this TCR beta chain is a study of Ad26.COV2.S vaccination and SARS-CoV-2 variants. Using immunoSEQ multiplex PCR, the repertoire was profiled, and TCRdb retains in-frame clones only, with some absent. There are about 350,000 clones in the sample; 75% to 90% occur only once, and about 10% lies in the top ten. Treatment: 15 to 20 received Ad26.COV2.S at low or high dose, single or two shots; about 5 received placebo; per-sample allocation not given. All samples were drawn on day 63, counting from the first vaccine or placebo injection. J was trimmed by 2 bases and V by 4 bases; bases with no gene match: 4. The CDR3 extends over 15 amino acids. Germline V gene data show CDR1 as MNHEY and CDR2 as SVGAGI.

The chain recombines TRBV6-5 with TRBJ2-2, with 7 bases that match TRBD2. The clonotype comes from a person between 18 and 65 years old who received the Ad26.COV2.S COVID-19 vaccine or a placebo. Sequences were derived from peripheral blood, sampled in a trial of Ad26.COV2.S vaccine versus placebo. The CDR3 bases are TGTGCCAGCAGTTTGCGGGGGACCAACACCGGGGAGCTGTTTTTT. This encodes CASSLRGTNTGELFF.